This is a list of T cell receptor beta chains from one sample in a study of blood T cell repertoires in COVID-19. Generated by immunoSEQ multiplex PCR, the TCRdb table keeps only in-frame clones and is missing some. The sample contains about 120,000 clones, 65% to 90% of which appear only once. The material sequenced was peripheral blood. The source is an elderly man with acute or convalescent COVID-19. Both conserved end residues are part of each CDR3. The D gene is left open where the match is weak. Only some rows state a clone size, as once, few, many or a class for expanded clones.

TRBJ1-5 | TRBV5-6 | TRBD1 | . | TGTGCCAGCAGCCGTACCGACAGGGGCAATCAGCCCCAGCATTTT | CASSRTDRGNQPQHF
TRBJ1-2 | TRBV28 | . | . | TGTGCCAGCAGTAAGACAGACTATGGCTACACCTTC | CASSKTDYGYTF
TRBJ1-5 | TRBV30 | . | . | TGTGCCTGGAGATACAGGGTCCAGCCCCAGCATTTT | CAWRYRVQPQHF
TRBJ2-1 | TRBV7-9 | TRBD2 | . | TGTGCCAGCAGCTTTCGACTAGCGGGAGAACATGAGCAGTTCTTC | CASSFRLAGEHEQFF
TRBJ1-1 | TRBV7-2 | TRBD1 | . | TGTGCCAGCAGCTTACGACAGGGGACTGAAGCTTTCTTT | CASSLRQGTEAFF
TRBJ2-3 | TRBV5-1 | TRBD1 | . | TGCGCCAGCAGCCAAACAGGGGACGATACGCAGTATTTT | CASSQTGDDTQYF
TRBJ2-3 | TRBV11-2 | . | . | TGTGCCAGCAGCGGACAGAAAGATACGCAGTATTTT | CASSGQKDTQYF
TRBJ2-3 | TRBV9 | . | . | TGTGCCAGCAGCGTGCTAGCAACAGATACGCAGTATTTT | CASSVLATDTQYF
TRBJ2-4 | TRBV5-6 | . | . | TGTGCCAGCAGCTTCCTGGCAGTAGCCAAAAACATTCAGTACTTC | CASSFLAVAKNIQYF
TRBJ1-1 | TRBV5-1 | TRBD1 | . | TGCGCCAGCAGCTTGGTAGGGACAGGGCATTTCGCTGAAGCTTTCTTT | CASSLVGTGHFAEAFF
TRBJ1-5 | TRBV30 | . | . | TGTGCCTGGAGTTTGACAGCCAATCAGCCCCAGCATTTT | CAWSLTANQPQHF
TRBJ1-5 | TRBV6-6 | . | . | TGTGCCAGCAGTTACGACGGGGGCAATCAGCCCCAGCATTTT | CASSYDGGNQPQHF
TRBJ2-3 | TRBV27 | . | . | TGTGCCAGCAGTTCCCACTTGGGGACCGACAAGGCTCGGGGGAATACGCAGTATTTT | CASSSHLGTDKARGNTQYF
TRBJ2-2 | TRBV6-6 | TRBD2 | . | TGTGCCAGCAGTCTACATTGGACTAGCGGGGGAGATCGGGGCACCGGGGAGCTGTTTTTT | CASSLHWTSGGDRGTGELFF
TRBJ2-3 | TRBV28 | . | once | TGTGCCAGCAGCCAAGTAGCGAGCACCACGCAGTATTTT | CASSQVASTTQYF
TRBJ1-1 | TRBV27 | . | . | TGTGCCAGCAGGTCCGGGGGGGCCCCTGAAGCTTTCTTT | CASRSGGAPEAFF
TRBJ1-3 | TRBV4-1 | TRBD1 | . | TGCGCCAGCAGCGGACGACAGGGGGCATCTGGAAACACCATATATTTT | CASSGRQGASGNTIYF
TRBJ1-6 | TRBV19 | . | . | TGTGCCAGTAGTATGTCAGGACACCTAGGGGATTCACCCCTCCACTTT | CASSMSGHLGDSPLHF
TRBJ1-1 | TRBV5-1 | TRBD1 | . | TGCGCCAGCAGCACCGGACAGGGGGTGACTGAAGCTTTCTTT | CASSTGQGVTEAFF
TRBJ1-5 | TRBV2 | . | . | TGTGCCAGCAGTGCGATGGCAGAAAGCAATCAGCCCCAGCATTTT | CASSAMAESNQPQHF
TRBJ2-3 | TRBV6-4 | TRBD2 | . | TGTGCCAGCAGTGAAATAGCGGGTAACACGCAGTATTTT | CASSEIAGNTQYF
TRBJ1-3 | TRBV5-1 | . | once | TGCGCCAGCAGCCCCAATCAGGGTAATTTGGCTGGAAACACCATATATTTT | CASSPNQGNLAGNTIYF
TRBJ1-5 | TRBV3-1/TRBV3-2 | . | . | TGTGCCAGCAGCCAAACGCCGGGAAGGGAAAAGTTGGGCAATCAGCCCCAGCATTTT | CASSQTPGREKLGNQPQHF
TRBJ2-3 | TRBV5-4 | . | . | TGTGCCAGCACTGAGGGGGTCCGACGCACAGATACGCAGTATTTT | CASTEGVRRTDTQYF
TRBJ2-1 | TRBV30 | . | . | TGTGCCTGGAGGGCAGGGGGGAACTACAATGAGCAGTTCTTC | CAWRAGGNYNEQFF
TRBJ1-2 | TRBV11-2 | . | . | TGTGCCAGCAGAAAAGGGGCACAGGTGGGGTATGGCTACACCTTC | CASRKGAQVGYGYTF
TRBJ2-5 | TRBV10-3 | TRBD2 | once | TGTGCCATCAGGGCTGCTAGCGGGAATACACAAGAGACCCAGTACTTC | CAIRAASGNTQETQYF
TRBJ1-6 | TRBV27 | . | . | TGTGCCAGCAGTCCGTTCAATTCACCCCTCCACTTT | CASSPFNSPLHF
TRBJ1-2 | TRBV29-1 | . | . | TGCAGCGCTGGGGGGGCAGCGTTGGGCAACTATGGCTACACCTTC | CSAGGAALGNYGYTF
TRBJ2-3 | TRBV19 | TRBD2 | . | TGTGCCAGTAGTTCCCCCGGGATAGCGGGAGTGGATACGCAGTATTTT | CASSSPGIAGVDTQYF
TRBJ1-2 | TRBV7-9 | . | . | TGTGCCAGCAGTGTAGGGGCCGGGAACTATGGCTACACCTTC | CASSVGAGNYGYTF
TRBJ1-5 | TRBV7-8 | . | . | TGTGCCAGCAGCTTATTAAGCGGGAGTAGCAATCAGCCCCAGCATTTT | CASSLLSGSSNQPQHF
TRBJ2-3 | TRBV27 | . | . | TGTGCCAGCAGTTTTTGGCGGGGTAGCACAGATACGCAGTATTTT | CASSFWRGSTDTQYF
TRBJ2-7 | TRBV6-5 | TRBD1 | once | TGTGCCAGCAGTTTGACAGGGGGTGAGCAGTACTTC | CASSLTGGEQYF
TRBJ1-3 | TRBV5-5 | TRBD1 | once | TGTGCCAGCAGCTTGGCCGCAGGGGGTGCCTCTGGAAACACCATATATTTT | CASSLAAGGASGNTIYF
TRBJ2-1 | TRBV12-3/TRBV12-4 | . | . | TGTGCCAGCAGTTCCCTTCTGGGGGCCCCGCAGTTCTTC | CASSSLLGAPQFF
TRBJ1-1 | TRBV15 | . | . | TGTGCCACCAGCAGGGGGGACTGGGGGAACACTGAAGCTTTCTTT | CATSRGDWGNTEAFF
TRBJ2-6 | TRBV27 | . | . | TGTGCCAGCAGTTTATACAGTTTTTCTGGGGCCAACGTCCTGACTTTC | CASSLYSFSGANVLTF
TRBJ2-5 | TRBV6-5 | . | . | TGTGCCAGCAGTTACTCCCAGTTGGAGACCCAGTACTTC | CASSYSQLETQYF
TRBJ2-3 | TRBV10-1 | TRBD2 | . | TGCGCCAGCAGTGAGTCGATGTTAGCGGGGGCCCGCACAGATACGCAGTATTTT | CASSESMLAGARTDTQYF
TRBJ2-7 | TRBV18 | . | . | TGTGCCAGCTCACTTCCAGGCTCCTACGAGCAGTACTTC | CASSLPGSYEQYF
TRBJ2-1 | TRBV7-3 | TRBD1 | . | TGTGCCAGCAGCCGCCGCGACAGGGGCGATGAGCAGTTCTTC | CASSRRDRGDEQFF
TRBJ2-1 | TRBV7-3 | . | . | TGTGCCAGCAGCCCGGGGGGCAGGTACAATGAGCAGTTCTTC | CASSPGGRYNEQFF
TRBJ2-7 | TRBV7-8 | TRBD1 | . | TGTGCCAGCAGCTTACCTGCCGGGACAGGGAGGGAAGAGCAGTACTTC | CASSLPAGTGREEQYF
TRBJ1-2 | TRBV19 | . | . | TGTGCCAGTAGTTCGGCCGGACTCTATGGCTACACCTTC | CASSSAGLYGYTF
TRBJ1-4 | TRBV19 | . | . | TGTGCCAGTAGTATAGATCGACAGGCGAGGGAACTGTTTTTT | CASSIDRQARELFF
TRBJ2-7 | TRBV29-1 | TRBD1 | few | TGCAGCGTCGGGACAGACTTTGGCGAGCAGTACTTC | CSVGTDFGEQYF
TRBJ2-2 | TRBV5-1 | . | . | TGCGCCAGCAGCTTGGATGGCCATTACACCGGGGAGCTGTTTTTT | CASSLDGHYTGELFF
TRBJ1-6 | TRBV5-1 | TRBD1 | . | TGCGCCAGCAGCCCTCCGGACAGGACAAATTCACCCCTCCACTTT | CASSPPDRTNSPLHF
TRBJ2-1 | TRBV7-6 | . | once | TGTGCCAGCAGCTTAGGAGGAGAGCAGTTCTTC | CASSLGGEQFF
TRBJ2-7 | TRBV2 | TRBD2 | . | TGTGCCAGCAGTATGGGGACTAGCGGGGTGTCCTACGAGCAGTACTTC | CASSMGTSGVSYEQYF
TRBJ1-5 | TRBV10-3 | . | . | TGTGCCATCAAGGAACAGGGCGGCAATCAGCCCCAGCATTTT | CAIKEQGGNQPQHF
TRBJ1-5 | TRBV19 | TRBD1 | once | TGTGCCAGTAGTATTGGGGACAGGGGCAATCAGCCCCAGCATTTT | CASSIGDRGNQPQHF
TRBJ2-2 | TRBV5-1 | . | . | TGCGCCAGCAGCCCTACAGGGACCAACACCGGGGAGCTGTTTTTT | CASSPTGTNTGELFF
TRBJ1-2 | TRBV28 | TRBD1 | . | TGTGCCAGCAGTCGACAGGGGGTCTATGGCTACACCTTC | CASSRQGVYGYTF
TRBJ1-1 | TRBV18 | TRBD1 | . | TGTGCCAGCTCACCCCAGGGGGCGGACACTGAAGCTTTCTTT | CASSPQGADTEAFF
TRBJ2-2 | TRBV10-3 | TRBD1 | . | TGTGCCATGTCGACAGGGGCCACCGGGGAGCTGTTTTTT | CAMSTGATGELFF
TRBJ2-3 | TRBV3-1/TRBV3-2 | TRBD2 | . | TGTGCCAGCAGCCCGCAGGGACTAGCGCTCACAGATACGCAGTATTTT | CASSPQGLALTDTQYF
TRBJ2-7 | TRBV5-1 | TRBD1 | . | TGCGCCAGCAGCCTCGGGACAGGGTTGGACAACGAGCAGTACTTC | CASSLGTGLDNEQYF